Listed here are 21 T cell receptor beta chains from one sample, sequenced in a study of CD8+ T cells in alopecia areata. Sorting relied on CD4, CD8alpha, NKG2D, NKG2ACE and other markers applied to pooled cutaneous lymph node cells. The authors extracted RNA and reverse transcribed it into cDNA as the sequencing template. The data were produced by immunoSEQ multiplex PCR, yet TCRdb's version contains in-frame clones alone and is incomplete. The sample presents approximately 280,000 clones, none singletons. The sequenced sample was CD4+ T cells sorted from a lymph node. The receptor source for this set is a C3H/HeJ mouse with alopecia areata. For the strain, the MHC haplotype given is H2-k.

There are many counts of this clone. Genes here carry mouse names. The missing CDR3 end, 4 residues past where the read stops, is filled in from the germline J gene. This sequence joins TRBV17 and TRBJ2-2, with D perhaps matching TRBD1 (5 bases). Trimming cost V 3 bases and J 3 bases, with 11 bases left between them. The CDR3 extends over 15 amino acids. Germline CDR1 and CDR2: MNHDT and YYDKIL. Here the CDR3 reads CASSSEGLHTGQLYF. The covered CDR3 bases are TGTGCTAGCAGTAGCGAGGGGTTGCACACCGGG.

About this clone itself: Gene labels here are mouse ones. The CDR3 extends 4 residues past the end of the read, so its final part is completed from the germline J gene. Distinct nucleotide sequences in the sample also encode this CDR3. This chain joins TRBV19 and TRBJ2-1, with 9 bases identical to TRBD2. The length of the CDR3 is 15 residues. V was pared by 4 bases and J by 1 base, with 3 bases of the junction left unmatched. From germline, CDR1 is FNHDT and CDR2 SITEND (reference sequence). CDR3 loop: CASSPGTGNYAEQFF. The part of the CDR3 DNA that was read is TGTGCCAGCAGTCCCGGGACTGGGAACTATGCT.

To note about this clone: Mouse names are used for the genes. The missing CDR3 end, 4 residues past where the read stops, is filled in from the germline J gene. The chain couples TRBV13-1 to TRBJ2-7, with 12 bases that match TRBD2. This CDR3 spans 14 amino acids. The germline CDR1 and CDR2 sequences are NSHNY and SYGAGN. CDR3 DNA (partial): TGTGCCAGCAGTCGGACTGGGGGGGGTTAT. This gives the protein CASSRTGGGY. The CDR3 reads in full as CASSRTGGGYEQYF.

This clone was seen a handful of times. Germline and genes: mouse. Incomplete CDR3 DNA: TGTGCCAGCAGCCCCAACTGGGCCCTCTATGCT. It is translated as CASSPNWALYA. The full CDR3 protein is CASSPNWALYAEQFF. This chain joins TRBV5 and TRBJ2-1, with D maybe TRBD2 (6 bases). The DNA ends 4 residues before the CDR3 does, and the rest of the CDR3 is filled in from the germline J gene. Germline V CDR1 and CDR2: LGHNA, YNLKQL (reference sequence). The CDR3 has 15 amino acids. Trimming pared 4 bases from V and 3 bases from J, leaving 13 bases between.

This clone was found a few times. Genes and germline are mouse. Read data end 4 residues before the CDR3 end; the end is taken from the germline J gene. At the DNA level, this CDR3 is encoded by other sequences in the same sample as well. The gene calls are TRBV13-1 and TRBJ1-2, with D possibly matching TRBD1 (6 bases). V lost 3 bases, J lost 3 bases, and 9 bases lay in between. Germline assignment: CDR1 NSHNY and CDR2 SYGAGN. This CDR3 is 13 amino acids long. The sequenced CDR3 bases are TGTGCCAGCAGTGTCAGGGGTGACTCC. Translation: CASSVRGDS. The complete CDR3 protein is CASSVRGDSDYTF.

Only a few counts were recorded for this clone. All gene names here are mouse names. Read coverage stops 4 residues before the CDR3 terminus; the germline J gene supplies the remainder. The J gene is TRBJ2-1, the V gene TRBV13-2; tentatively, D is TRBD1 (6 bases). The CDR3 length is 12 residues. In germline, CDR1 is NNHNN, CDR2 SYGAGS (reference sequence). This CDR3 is CASGVDRAEQFF. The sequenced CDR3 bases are TGTGCCAGCGGTGTCGACAGGGCT.

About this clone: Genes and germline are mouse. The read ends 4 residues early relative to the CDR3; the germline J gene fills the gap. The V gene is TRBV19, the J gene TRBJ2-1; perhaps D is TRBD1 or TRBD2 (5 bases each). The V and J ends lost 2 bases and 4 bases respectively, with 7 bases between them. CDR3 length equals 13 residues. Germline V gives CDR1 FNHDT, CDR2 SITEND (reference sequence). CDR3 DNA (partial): TGTGCCAGCAGTATGGGGGAGTATGCT. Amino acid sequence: CASSMGEYA. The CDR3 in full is CASSMGEYAEQFF.

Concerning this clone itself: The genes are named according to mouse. CDR3 loop: CASGAARDRAEVFF. CDR3 bases read: TGTGCCAGCGGTGCCGCCCGGGACAGGGCA. The gene calls are TRBV13-2 and TRBJ1-1; 9 bases align to TRBD1. The read finishes 4 residues shy of the CDR3 end, and the germline J gene is used to complete it. This CDR3 has 14 residues. Germline CDR1 and CDR2: NNHNN and SYGAGS (reference sequence).

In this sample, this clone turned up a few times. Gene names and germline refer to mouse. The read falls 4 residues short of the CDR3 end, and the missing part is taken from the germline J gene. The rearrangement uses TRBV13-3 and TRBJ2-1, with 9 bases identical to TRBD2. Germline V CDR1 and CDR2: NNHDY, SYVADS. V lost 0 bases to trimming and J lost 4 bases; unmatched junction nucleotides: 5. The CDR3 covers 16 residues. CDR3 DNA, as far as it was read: TGTGCCAGCAGTGATGGGGCTGGGGGGGTGTATGCT. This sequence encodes CASSDGAGGVYA. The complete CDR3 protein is CASSDGAGGVYAEQFF.

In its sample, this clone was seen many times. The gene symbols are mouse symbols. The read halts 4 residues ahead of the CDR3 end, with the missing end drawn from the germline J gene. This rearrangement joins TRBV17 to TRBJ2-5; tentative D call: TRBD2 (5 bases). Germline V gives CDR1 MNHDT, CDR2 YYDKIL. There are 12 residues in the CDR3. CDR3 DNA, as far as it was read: TGTGCTAGCAGACTGGAAAGGGAC. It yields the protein CASRLERD. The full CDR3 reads CASRLERDTQYF. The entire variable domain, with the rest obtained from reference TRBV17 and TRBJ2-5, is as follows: DTTVKQNPRYKLARVGKPVNLICSQTMNHDTMYWYQKKPNQAPKLLLFYYDKILNREADTFEKFQSSRPNNSFCSLYIGSAGLEYSAMYLCASRLERDTQYFGPGTRLLVL.

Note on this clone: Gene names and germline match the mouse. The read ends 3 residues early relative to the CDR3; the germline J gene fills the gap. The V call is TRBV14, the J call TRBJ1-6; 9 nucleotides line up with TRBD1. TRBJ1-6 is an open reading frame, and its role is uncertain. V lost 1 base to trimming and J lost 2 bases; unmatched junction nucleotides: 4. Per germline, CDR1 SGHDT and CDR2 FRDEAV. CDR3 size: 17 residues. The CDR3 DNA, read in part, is TGTGCCAGCAGTTTCGCCGGGACAGGGCCCTATAATTCGCCC. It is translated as CASSFAGTGPYNSP. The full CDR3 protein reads CASSFAGTGPYNSPLYF.

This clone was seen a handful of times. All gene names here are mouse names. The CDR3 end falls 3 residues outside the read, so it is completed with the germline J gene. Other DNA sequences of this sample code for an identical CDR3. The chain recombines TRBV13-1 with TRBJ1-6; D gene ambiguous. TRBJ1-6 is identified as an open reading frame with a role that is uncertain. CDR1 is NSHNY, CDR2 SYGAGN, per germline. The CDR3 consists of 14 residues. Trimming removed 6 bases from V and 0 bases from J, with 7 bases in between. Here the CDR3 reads CASKDTSYNSPLYF. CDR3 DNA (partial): TGTGCCAGCAAAGACACTTCCTATAATTCGCCC.

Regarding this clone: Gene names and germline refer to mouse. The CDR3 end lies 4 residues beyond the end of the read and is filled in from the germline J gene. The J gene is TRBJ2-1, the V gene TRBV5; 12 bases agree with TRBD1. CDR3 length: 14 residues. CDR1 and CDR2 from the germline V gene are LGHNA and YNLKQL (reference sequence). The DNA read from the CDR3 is TGTGCCAGCAGCCCGGGACAGGGGGCGGCT. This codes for CASSPGQGAA. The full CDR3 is CASSPGQGAAEQFF.

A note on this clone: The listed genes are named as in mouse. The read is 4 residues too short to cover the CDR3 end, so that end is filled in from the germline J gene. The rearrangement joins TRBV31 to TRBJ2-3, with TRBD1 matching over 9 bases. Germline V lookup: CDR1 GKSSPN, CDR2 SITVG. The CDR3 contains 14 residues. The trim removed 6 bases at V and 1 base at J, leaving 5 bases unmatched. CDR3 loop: CACRDRVGAETLYF. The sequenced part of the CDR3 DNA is TGTGCCTGCCGGGACAGGGTTGGTGCAGAA.

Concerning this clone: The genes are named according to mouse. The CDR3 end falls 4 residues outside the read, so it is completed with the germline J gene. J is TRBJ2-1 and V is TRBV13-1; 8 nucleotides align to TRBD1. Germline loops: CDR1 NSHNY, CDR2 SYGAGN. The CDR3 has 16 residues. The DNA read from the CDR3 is TGTGCCAGCAGTGAACCTGGACAGGGAGTATGGGCT. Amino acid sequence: CASSEPGQGVWA. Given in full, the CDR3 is CASSEPGQGVWAEQFF.

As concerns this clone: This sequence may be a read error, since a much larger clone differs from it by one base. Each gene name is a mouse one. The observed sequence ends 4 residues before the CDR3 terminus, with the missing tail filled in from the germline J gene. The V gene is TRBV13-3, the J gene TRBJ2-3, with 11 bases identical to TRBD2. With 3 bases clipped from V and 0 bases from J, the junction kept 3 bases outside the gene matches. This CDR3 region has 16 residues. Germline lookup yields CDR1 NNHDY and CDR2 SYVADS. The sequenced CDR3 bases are TGTGCCAGCAGTGGGGGACTGGGGGCTAGTGCAGAA. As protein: CASSGGLGASAE. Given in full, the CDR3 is CASSGGLGASAETLYF.

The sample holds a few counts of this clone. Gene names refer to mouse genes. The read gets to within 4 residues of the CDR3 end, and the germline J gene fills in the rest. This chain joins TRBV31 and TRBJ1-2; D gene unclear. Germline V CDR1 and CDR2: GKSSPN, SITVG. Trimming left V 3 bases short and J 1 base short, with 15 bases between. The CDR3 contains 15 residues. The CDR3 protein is CAWSLPPGLNSDYTF. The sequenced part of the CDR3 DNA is TGTGCCTGGAGCCTCCCGCCAGGATTAAACTCC. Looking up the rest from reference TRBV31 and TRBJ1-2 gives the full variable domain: AQTIHQWPVAEIKAVGSPLSLGCTIKGKSSPNLYWYWQATGGTLQQLFYSITVGQVESVVQLNLSASRPKDDQFILSTEKLLLSHSGFYLCAWSLPPGLNSDYTFGSGTRLLVI.

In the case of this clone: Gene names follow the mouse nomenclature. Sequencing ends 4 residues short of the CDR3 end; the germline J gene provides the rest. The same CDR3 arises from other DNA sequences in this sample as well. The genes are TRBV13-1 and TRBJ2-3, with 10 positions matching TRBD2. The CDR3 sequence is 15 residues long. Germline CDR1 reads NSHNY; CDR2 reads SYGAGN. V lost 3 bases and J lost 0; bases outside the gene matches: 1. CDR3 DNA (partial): TGTGCCAGCAGTGCCTGGGGGGGCAGTGCAGAA. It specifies CASSAWGGSAE. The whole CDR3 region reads CASSAWGGSAETLYF.

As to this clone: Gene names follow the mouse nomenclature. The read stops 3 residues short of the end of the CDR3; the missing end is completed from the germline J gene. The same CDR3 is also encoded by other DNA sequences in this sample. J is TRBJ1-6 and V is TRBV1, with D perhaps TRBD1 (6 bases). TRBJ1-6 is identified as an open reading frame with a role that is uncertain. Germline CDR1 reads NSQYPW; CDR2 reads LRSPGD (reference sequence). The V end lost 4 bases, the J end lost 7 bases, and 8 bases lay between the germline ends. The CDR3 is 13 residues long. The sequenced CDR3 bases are TGCACCTGCAGTGGGACAGCAAATTCGCCC. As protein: CTCSGTANSP. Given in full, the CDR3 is CTCSGTANSPLYF.

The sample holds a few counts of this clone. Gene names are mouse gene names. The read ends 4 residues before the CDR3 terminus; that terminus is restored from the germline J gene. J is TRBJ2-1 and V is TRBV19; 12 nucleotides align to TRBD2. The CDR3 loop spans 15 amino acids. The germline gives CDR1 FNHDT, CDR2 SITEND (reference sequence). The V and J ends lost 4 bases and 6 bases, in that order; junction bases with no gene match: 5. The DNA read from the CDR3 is TGTGCCAGCAGTCCAGACTGGGGGGGCTTTGCT. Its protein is CASSPDWGGFA. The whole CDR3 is CASSPDWGGFAEQFF.

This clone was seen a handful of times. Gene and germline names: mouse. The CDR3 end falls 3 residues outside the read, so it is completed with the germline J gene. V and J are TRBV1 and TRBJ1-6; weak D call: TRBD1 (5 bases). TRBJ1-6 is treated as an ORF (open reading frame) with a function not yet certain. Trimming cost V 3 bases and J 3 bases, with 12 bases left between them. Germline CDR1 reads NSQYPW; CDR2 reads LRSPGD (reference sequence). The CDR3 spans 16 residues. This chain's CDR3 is CTCSALDRIYNSPLYF. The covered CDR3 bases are TGCACCTGCAGTGCCCTAGACAGAATCTATAATTCGCCC.